This TCR beta chain came from a study of T-cell memory formation after mild COVID-19. Study-wide results and caveats: The study found contracting CD4+ clones mainly in CM and EM and contracting CD8+ clones in EMRA. Memory from before infection featured some responding clones, which suggests cross-reactive memory joined.

Looked up from germline, CDR1 is MNHEY and CDR2 is SVGEGT. The CDR3 has 12 residues. The V end was cut by 8 bases, the J end by 1 base, with 8 bases between. Amplification by 5'RACE using constant-segment primers produced TCR alpha and TCR beta cDNA libraries that carried sample barcodes and UMIs. TCRdb reprocessed the 5' RACE reads via MiXCR and lists one record per CDR3 protein. Counted here are over 150,000 distinct CDR3 sequences, around a fifth occurring once; the ten biggest clones make up 23%. Concerning this clonotype: Its antigen is as yet unknown.

The sample consisted of PBMCs or a T cell subset sorted from them (not recorded which). The genes are TRBV6-2 or TRBV6-3 and TRBJ1-1; a weak D match, TRBD1 (6 bases). The receptor was isolated from an adult woman who had mild COVID-19 (a few samples of this study predate the infection). Cell type and time point are not known. CDR3 protein: CASGTKNTEAFF. DNA of the CDR3: TGTGCCAGCGGGACAAAGAACACTGAAGCTTTCTTT.